This T cell receptor (beta chain) is from a study of cytomegalovirus exposure and HLA in healthy donors. Use of 60 Vbeta and 13 Jbeta primers characterized the PCR. The method was immunoSEQ multiplex PCR; TCRdb's version includes in-frame clones alone and lacks a portion of them. The repertoire holds about 200,000 clones, with around 83% as singletons. This clone was observed once. The antigen is unknown. Study-level results: Being indistinguishable, some V segments were excluded, TRBV6-2 and TRBV6-3 among them. A link between a missense DCLRE1C variant and TCR beta V- and J-gene trimming emerged from a later analysis. Highest at DRB1 and lowest at HLA-C, TCR association rates differed among HLA loci in a later analysis.

The CDR3 loop spans 13 amino acids. The V and J ends lost 11 bases and 3 bases, in that order; junction bases with no gene match: 6. CDR1 is MDHEN, CDR2 SYDVKM, per germline. The sequence derives from a woman between 18 and 29 years old in good health and CMV-seronegative. The V gene is TRBV28, the J gene TRBJ1-3; 8 nucleotides match TRBD1. Sample: PBMCs. This chain's CDR3 is CAGGQGYGNTIYF. The DNA for the CDR3 is TGTGCCGGCGGACAGGGTTATGGAAACACCATATATTTT.